This T cell receptor (beta chain) was captured in a study of CD8 T cells in ankylosing spondylitis. Study-level points and caveats: It appeared that ankylosing spondylitis blood was characterized by a TCR beta motif of under ten highly homologous variants. Clones linked to disease, bearing a CD8+ phenotype, were relatively rare in peripheral blood.

The CDR3 loop spans 15 amino acids. Trimming pared 5 bases from V and 2 bases from J, leaving 18 bases between. CDR1 and CDR2 (germline): DFQATT, SNEGSKA (reference sequence). TCRdb redid the calling of the 5' RACE reads with MiXCR, one entry per CDR3 protein. Here the sample spans 36,000 or so distinct CDR3 sequences, 9.5% to 12% being singletons. At least ten counts were recorded for this clonotype. What it binds is unknown. The sample comprised synovial fluid, either unsorted or a sorted T cell fraction (not recorded which). This receptor was identified in a male donor with ankylosing spondylitis. V usage is TRBV20-1 and J usage is TRBJ2-5, with D tentatively TRBD2 (5 bases). The chain's CDR3 is CSAFPLGGRQETQYF. CDR3 bases: TGCAGTGCTTTCCCCCTTGGTGGGAGACAAGAGACCCAGTACTTC.